This TCR beta chain stems from a study of beta chain features in type 1 diabetes. The study, taken as a whole, reports: Fewer insertions but more deletions were seen at VDJ junctions in type 1 diabetes patients. Patients' naive, central memory and regulatory TCRB repertoires appeared more alike than those of healthy donors. When cDNA is sequenced, cells with high TCR expression could be over-represented. Type 1 diabetes patients showed a moderate but significant shortening of TCRB CDR3s in all four CD4+ subsets.

There was one heparinised blood draw per donor, averaging around 100 mL. Reverse transcription of all isolated RNA meant that expressed TCRB transcripts were sequenced. Libraries were prepared by immunoSEQ multiplex PCR; TCRdb keeps only in-frame clonotypes and omits some of them. The table has 600,000 or so clones, 9.5% to 15% seen once; the top ten hold around 0.12%. The CDR3 contains 14 residues. Per germline, CDR1 MGHDK and CDR2 SYGVNS. V lost 5 bases to trimming and J lost 5 bases; unmatched junction nucleotides: 8. A remark on this clone: Its specificity is unknown.

The sequence derives from a man between 25 and 39 years old with type 1 diabetes. This chain connects TRBV25-1 to TRBJ2-7; the match to TRBD1 covers 8 bases. The specimen was naive CD4+ T cells from blood. The CDR3 region is CASSSIGQGDEQYF. The DNA for the CDR3 is TGTGCCAGCAGTTCGATTGGACAGGGTGACGAGCAGTACTTC.